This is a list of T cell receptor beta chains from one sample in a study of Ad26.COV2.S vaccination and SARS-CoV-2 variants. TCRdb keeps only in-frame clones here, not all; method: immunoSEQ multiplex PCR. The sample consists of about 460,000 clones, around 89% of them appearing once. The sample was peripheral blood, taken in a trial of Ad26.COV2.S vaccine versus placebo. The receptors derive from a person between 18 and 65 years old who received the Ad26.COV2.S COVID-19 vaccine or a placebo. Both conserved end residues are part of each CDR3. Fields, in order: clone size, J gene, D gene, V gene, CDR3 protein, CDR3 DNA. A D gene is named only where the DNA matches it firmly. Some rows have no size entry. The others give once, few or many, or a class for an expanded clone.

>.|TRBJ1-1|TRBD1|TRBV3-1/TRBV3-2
CASSQDHGQGLTMNTEAFF
TGTGCCAGCAGCCAAGATCATGGACAGGGTCTCACAATGAACACTGAAGCTTTCTTT
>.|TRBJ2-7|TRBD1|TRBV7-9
CASSLEGAGYEQYF
TGTGCCAGCAGCCTAGAGGGGGCCGGCTACGAGCAGTACTTC
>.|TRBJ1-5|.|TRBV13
CASSRQELSNQPQHF
TGTGCCAGCAGCCGCCAGGAGCTTAGCAATCAGCCCCAGCATTTT
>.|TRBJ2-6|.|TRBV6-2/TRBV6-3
CASSSVIRGKVSGANVLTF
TGTGCCAGCAGCTCGGTGATCAGGGGAAAGGTATCTGGGGCCAACGTCCTGACTTTC
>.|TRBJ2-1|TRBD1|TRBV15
CATSRRQGAYNEQFF
TGTGCCACCAGCAGACGACAGGGGGCCTACAATGAGCAGTTCTTC
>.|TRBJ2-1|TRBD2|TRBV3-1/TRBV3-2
CASSPGLAGAYNEQFF
TGTGCCAGCAGCCCGGGACTAGCGGGGGCCTACAATGAGCAGTTCTTC
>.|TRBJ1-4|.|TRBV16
CASSHNRATNEKLFF
TGTGCCAGCAGCCACAACAGGGCAACTAATGAAAAACTGTTTTTT
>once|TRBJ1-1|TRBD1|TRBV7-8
CASSPKGQFLNTEAFF
TGTGCCAGCAGCCCAAAGGGACAGTTTCTGAACACTGAAGCTTTCTTT
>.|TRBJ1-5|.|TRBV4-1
CASSQEVQGGNQPQHF
TGCGCCAGCAGCCAAGAGGTTCAGGGAGGCAATCAGCCCCAGCATTTT
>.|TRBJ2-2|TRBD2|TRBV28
CASSPGLAGRGELFF
TGTGCCAGCAGTCCAGGACTAGCGGGCCGCGGGGAGCTGTTTTTT